Here is one TCR beta chain with its context. What it binds is unknown. Quantitative 5'-RACE was performed with molecular barcodes, and it yielded the TCR beta libraries. TCRdb redid the calling of the 5' RACE reads with MiXCR, one entry per CDR3 protein. The table shows over 150,000 distinct CDR3 sequences, with 15% to 20% occurring only once. This sample was taken from a study of CD8 T cells in ankylosing spondylitis. V lost 7 bases to trimming and J lost 5 bases, with 12 bases between them. Germline CDR1 reads SEHNR; CDR2 reads FQNEAQ (reference sequence). CDR3 length equals 12 residues. Study outcomes and limitations: Previous work reported some of these motif variants in the synovial fluid and blood of reactive arthritis. CD8+ cells made up the disease-linked clones, which were relatively rare in peripheral blood. The study looked at matched synovial fluid samples from ankylosing spondylitis patients. Disease-linked clones were reported to be significantly enriched there.

The rearrangement uses TRBV7-9 and TRBJ2-7; possible D gene TRBD1, 6 bases. Sequenced sample: blood, either unsorted or a sorted T cell fraction (not recorded which). The TCR comes from a male donor under 30 with ankylosing spondylitis or in good health (not recorded which). The CDR3 protein is CASTQGPNEQYF. The CDR3 nucleotides are TGTGCCAGCACGCAGGGGCCCAACGAGCAGTACTTC.